Shown below are 2 T cell receptor beta chains from a single sample sequenced in a study of blood T cell repertoires in COVID-19. Clones were read by immunoSEQ multiplex PCR, and TCRdb kept only the in-frame ones, dropping some. The sample holds around 400,000 clones; roughly nine tenths are singletons and the top ten take 1.7%. Sequencing input: PBMCs or T cells enriched from blood (not recorded which). These TCRs come from a woman aged 25 to 39 who had recovered from COVID-19.

Of note for this clone: Within the sample, other DNA sequences also encode this same CDR3. The chain carries TRBV4-2 and TRBJ2-7; 10 bases are a match to TRBD2. Germline V gives CDR1 LGHNA, CDR2 YNFKEQ. J lost 1 base, V lost 2 bases, and 2 bases had no gene match. The CDR3 loop spans 15 amino acids. The CDR3 loop is CASSQPTSGSYEQYF. DNA of the CDR3: TGTGCCAGCAGCCAACCGACTAGCGGGTCCTACGAGCAGTACTTC.

V gene TRBV7-9 combines with J gene TRBJ1-2; 8 nucleotides align to TRBD1. V gave up 2 bases and J gave up 2 bases; unmatched junction bases: 10. The CDR3 extends over 17 amino acids. Germline CDR1 SEHNR, CDR2 FQNEAQ (reference sequence). CDR3 sequence: CASSLRPVDRENYGYTF. In DNA, the CDR3 is TGTGCCAGCAGCTTACGTCCTGTGGACAGGGAAAACTATGGCTACACCTTC. The complete variable domain, with remaining parts taken from reference TRBV7-9 and TRBJ1-2, reads DTGVSQNPRHKITKRGQNVTFRCDPISEHNRLYWYRQTLGQGPEFLTYFQNEAQLEKSRLLSDRFSAERPKGSFSTLEIQRTEQGDSAMYLCASSLRPVDRENYGYTFGSGTRLTVV.